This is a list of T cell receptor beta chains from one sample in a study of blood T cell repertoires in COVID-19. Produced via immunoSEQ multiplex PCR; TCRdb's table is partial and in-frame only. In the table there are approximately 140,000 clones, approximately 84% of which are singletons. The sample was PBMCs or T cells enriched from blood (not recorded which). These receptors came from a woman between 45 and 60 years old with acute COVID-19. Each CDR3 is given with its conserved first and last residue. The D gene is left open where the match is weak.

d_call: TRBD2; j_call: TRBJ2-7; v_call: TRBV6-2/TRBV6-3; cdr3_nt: TGTGCCAGCAGCTCCGGGACTAGCCACGAGCAGTACTTC; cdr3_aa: CASSSGTSHEQYF
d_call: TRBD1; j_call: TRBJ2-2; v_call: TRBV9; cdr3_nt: TGTGCCAGCAGCGTTCCCGGGACAGGCACCGGGGAGCTGTTTTTT; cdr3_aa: CASSVPGTGTGELFF
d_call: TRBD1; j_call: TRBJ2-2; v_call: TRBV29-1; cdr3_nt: TGCAGCGTTCAACGGGACAGGGGTTGGGGGGAGCTGTTTTTT; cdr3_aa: CSVQRDRGWGELFF
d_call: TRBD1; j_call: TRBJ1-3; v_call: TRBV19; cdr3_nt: TGTGCCAGTAGCTGGGTAGGGGGCTCGGCTGGAAACACCATATATTTT; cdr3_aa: CASSWVGGSAGNTIYF
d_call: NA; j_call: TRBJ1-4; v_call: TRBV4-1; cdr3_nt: TGCGCCAGCAGCCAGGCTCCAACTAATGAAAAACTGTTTTTT; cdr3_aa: CASSQAPTNEKLFF
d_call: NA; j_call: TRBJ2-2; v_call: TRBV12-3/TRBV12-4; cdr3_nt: TGTGCCAGTGCCGACTCGCCGGGGGAGCTGTTTTTT; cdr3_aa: CASADSPGELFF
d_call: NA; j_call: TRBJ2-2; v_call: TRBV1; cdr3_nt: TGCACCAGCAGCCAAGGTCTGACAAACACCGGGGAGCTGTTTTTT; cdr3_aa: CTSSQGLTNTGELFF
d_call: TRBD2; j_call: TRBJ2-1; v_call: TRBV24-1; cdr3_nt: TGTGCCACCAGTGAATATGCGACTAGCGGGAGCCCTGAGCAGTTCTTC; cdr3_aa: CATSEYATSGSPEQFF
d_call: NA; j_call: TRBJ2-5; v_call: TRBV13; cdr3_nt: TGTGCCAGCAGCTTAATCGGTATCCAAGAGACCCAGTACTTC; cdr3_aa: CASSLIGIQETQYF
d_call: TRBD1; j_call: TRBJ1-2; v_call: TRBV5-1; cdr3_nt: TGCGCCAGCAGCGTGACAGGGGACTATGGCTACACCTTC; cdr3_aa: CASSVTGDYGYTF